A single sample gave rise to the 24 T cell receptor beta chains below, sequenced in a study of blood T cell repertoires in COVID-19. This table comes from immunoSEQ multiplex PCR, and its TCRdb copy is limited to in-frame clones, with some not included. The profile shows nearly 65,000 clones, roughly four fifths of them singletons. The sequencing input was peripheral blood. The receptors were sampled from a human donor in a cohort sampled during active COVID-19.

The table lists this clone with a few counts. This rearrangement joins TRBV27 to TRBJ1-5; D is unclear. Trimming pared 2 bases from V and 5 bases from J, leaving 10 bases between. Germline values: CDR1 MNHEY, CDR2 SMNVEV (reference sequence). The CDR3 spans 14 residues. Here the CDR3 DNA reads TGTGCCAGCAGTTTAAGTACAGCCCATCAGCCCCAGCATTTT. Translating gives CASSLSTAHQPQHF.

The chain carries TRBV24-1 and TRBJ1-2, with D unresolved. The V gene lost 9 bases and the J gene lost 8 bases, with 18 bases spanning the gap. Germline assignment: CDR1 KGHDR and CDR2 SFDVKD. There are 13 residues in the CDR3. CDR3 region: CATSPGDGKGYTF. In nucleotides, the CDR3 is TGTGCCACCTCCCCAGGTGACGGAAAAGGCTACACCTTC.

V gene TRBV5-1 combines with J gene TRBJ1-4; possible D gene TRBD1, 6 bases. The CDR3 consists of 17 residues. Germline-derived CDR1 and CDR2 are SGHRS and YFSETQ. Trimming took off 4 bases at V and 7 bases at J, with 23 bases between the two ends. CDR3 sequence (DNA): TGCGCCAGCAGCCTGCACCGGGACATTAGGGCTTCTGAAAAACTGTTTTTT. Its protein is CASSLHRDIRASEKLFF.

The rearrangement uses TRBV6-5 and TRBJ1-5; tentatively, D is TRBD1 (5 bases). V lost 8 bases, J lost 5 bases, and 16 bases lay in between. CDR3 size: 14 residues. Germline CDR1 is MNHEY and CDR2 is SVGAGI. Here the CDR3 DNA reads TGTGCCAGCGCTCCAACACGGGGGGATCAGCCCCAGCATTTT. Its protein is CASAPTRGDQPQHF.

This clone was seen only once. The chain carries TRBV19 and TRBJ1-2, with 8 bases matching TRBD1. CDR3 length equals 15 residues. The germline CDR1 and CDR2 sequences are LNHDA and SQIVND (reference sequence). V was pared by 5 bases and J by 2 bases, with 7 bases of the junction left unmatched. The CDR3 DNA reads TGTGCCAGTAGTCCTCGGGACAGGCCGAACTATGGCTACACCTTC. Translating it yields CASSPRDRPNYGYTF. Filled out from reference TRBV19 and TRBJ1-2, the complete variable domain reads DGGITQSPKYLFRKEGQNVTLSCEQNLNHDAMYWYRQDPGQGLRLIYYSQIVNDFQKGDIAEGYSVSREKKESFPLTVTSAQKNPTAFYLCASSPRDRPNYGYTFGSGTRLTVV.

The chain links TRBV6-2 or TRBV6-3 to TRBJ1-5, with TRBD1 matching 7 bases. The CDR3 has 13 amino acids. Trimming took 5 bases from V and 5 from J; bases not matched to a gene: 3. Germline lookup yields CDR1 MNHEY and CDR2 SVGEGT. CDR3 in amino acids: CASSGDRDQPQHF. The CDR3 region has the DNA TGTGCCAGCAGTGGGGACAGAGATCAGCCCCAGCATTTT.

The gene calls are TRBV27 and TRBJ2-6; 7 bases align to TRBD2. CDR1 and CDR2 (germline): MNHEY, SMNVEV (reference sequence). Unmatched junction bases numbered 14, after V lost 6 bases and J lost 0 bases. The CDR3 runs to 19 residues. CDR3 bases: TGTGCCAGCAGCTTTATAGCGGGCCCGATCAGCTCTGGGGCCAACGTCCTGACTTTC. This gives the protein CASSFIAGPISSGANVLTF.

This rearrangement joins TRBV20-1 to TRBJ2-7; D is unresolved. This CDR3 is 14 amino acids long. V was cut by 3 bases and J by 0 bases, with 12 bases left in between. The germline gives CDR1 DFQATT, CDR2 SNEGSKA (reference sequence). CDR3 sequence reads: CSASTLDNSYEQYF. The CDR3 nucleotides read TGCAGTGCTAGTACCCTCGACAACTCCTACGAGCAGTACTTC.

This clone was counted only a few times. This sample includes further DNA sequences coding for the same CDR3. The chain has TRBV24-1 and TRBJ1-5; D is undetermined. Trimming shortened V by 4 bases and J by 0 bases, and 3 bases separated the two germline ends. The CDR3 consists of 13 residues. CDR1 KGHDR and CDR2 SFDVKD come from the germline V gene. CDR3 sequence reads: CATSDGSNQPQHF. The CDR3 DNA sequence: TGTGCCACCAGTGACGGTAGCAATCAGCCCCAGCATTTT.

This sequence joins TRBV15 and TRBJ2-3; 8 nucleotides align to TRBD2. With V trimmed by 3 bases and J by 5 bases, 19 bases remained unmatched. This CDR3 contains 19 residues. Germline V CDR1 and CDR2: LNHNV, YYDKDF (reference sequence). For the CDR3, the DNA is TGTGCCACCAGCAGTCCCGTCCCTGTGACAATAGCGGGGAGAGATACGCAGTATTTT. Amino acids: CATSSPVPVTIAGRDTQYF.

This chain connects TRBV19 to TRBJ2-7; TRBD1 is a possible D gene (6 bases). CDR1 LNHDA and CDR2 SQIVND come from the germline V gene (reference sequence). The ends were cut back, 4 bases at V and 4 bases at J, with 14 bases in the middle. CDR3 length: 14 residues. The CDR3 here is CASSNPQGRYEQYF. CDR3 nucleotide sequence: TGTGCCAGTAGTAATCCCCAGGGGCGATACGAGCAGTACTTC.

The rearrangement links TRBV4-2 to TRBJ2-3; TRBD2 matches at 11 bases. Germline CDR1 LGHNA, CDR2 YNFKEQ. Losses at the gene ends were 0 bases for V and 6 bases for J; bases not matched to a gene: 17. The CDR3 has 20 amino acids. The CDR3 DNA follows: TGTGCCAGCAGCCAAGATGCGGCTAGCGGGAGGCCCTATGTGGGTGATACGCAGTATTTT. This encodes CASSQDAASGRPYVGDTQYF.

The rearrangement links TRBV10-2 to TRBJ2-7; the D is unclear. Between the trimmed V and J ends, which lost 7 bases and 4 bases, there was a span of 17 bases. The germline V gene encodes CDR1 WSHSY and CDR2 SAAADI. The CDR3 runs 14 residues. The CDR3 DNA reads as TGCGCCAGCAAGGCGGCCACTGATTTTTACGAGCAGTACTTC. This translates into CASKAATDFYEQYF.

The V gene is TRBV5-7, the J gene TRBJ1-2, with TRBD1 identical over 9 bases. TRBV5-7 is reported as an ORF; its role is uncertain. The CDR3 is 14 residues long. V shed 4 bases and J 6 bases; nucleotides not matched to a gene: 7. CDR3 sequence: CASSLGQGRHGYTF. The CDR3 region has the DNA TGTGCCAGCAGCCTAGGACAGGGGAGGCATGGCTACACCTTC.

This rearrangement joins TRBV6-4 to TRBJ1-4; 8 bases align to TRBD1. Germline values: CDR1 MRHNA, CDR2 SNTAGT. The V and J ends lost 7 bases and 1 base, in that order; junction bases with no gene match: 5. This CDR3 comprises 15 residues. The CDR3 reads CASIQGARTNEKLFF. CDR3 coding DNA: TGTGCCAGCATTCAGGGGGCTAGAACTAATGAAAAACTGTTTTTT.

The chain couples TRBV15 to TRBJ2-7; tentative D call: TRBD1 (6 bases). Germline V gene sequence: CDR1 LNHNV, CDR2 YYDKDF (reference sequence). This CDR3 spans 14 amino acids. V was cut by 3 bases and J by 2 bases, with 11 bases left in between. The CDR3 protein is CATSSHDRTYEQYF. CDR3 nucleotides: TGTGCCACCAGCAGCCACGACAGGACCTACGAGCAGTACTTC.

The chain couples TRBV4-3 to TRBJ2-2; TRBD2 agrees at 7 bases. Germline CDR1 reads LGHNA; CDR2 reads YSLEER. CDR3 size: 14 residues. The junction had 3 bases not matched to a gene; V was cut back by 4 bases and J by 4 bases. CDR3: CASSRGEGTGELFF. CDR3 sequence (DNA): TGCGCCAGCAGCCGAGGGGAGGGCACCGGGGAGCTGTTTTTT.

The V call is TRBV5-8, the J call TRBJ2-1; 7 positions match TRBD1. Trimming cost V 5 bases and J 7 bases; bases outside gene matches: 3. Per germline, CDR1 SGHTS and CDR2 YDEGEE. CDR3 length equals 12 residues. CDR3 in DNA: TGTGCCAGCAGTTTCAGGGGGAATGAGCAGTTCTTC. Amino acid sequence: CASSFRGNEQFF.

This clone has just a few counts. The chain employs TRBV7-9 and TRBJ1-6, with D tentatively TRBD1 (6 bases). CDR1 is SEHNR, CDR2 FQNEAQ, per germline (reference sequence). The CDR3 is 16 amino acids. V shed 5 bases and J shed 7 bases, with 18 bases lying between them. The CDR3 DNA reads TGTGCCAGCAGCGTCGCGGGGGCGCAGACCAATTCACCCCTCCACTTT. Its protein is CASSVAGAQTNSPLHF.

The chain employs TRBV5-4 and TRBJ1-2, with D perhaps TRBD1 (5 bases). This CDR3 comprises 15 residues. Trimming removed 0 bases from V and 2 bases from J, with 11 bases in between. In germline, CDR1 is SGHNT, CDR2 YYREEE (reference sequence). The DNA of the CDR3 is TGTGCCAGCAGCTTGGGGGGTAAGGGGAACTATGGCTACACCTTC. It encodes CASSLGGKGNYGYTF.

The chain uses TRBV4-3 and TRBJ2-1; the D is unclear. Germline V gives CDR1 LGHNA, CDR2 YSLEER. Trimming took 0 bases from V and 2 from J, leaving 8 bases between them. CDR3 length: 15 amino acids. The CDR3: CASSQDLEAYNEQFF. CDR3 DNA: TGCGCCAGCAGCCAAGATCTAGAGGCCTACAATGAGCAGTTCTTC.

The V and J genes are TRBV6-2 or TRBV6-3 and TRBJ1-5; TRBD1 matches at 7 bases. Germline CDR1 and CDR2: MNHEY and SVGEGT. Trimming cost V 4 bases and J 4 bases; bases outside gene matches: 13. The CDR3 length is 17 residues. For the CDR3, the DNA is TGTGCCAGCAGTTCCGACAGGGAGGTTTTGGTAAATCAGCCCCAGCATTTT. It is translated as CASSSDREVLVNQPQHF.

This clone was detected once. DNA for the CDR3: TGTGCCAGCAGCTTGGGGGACAGGGTCGGCGAGCAGTACTTC. Encoded protein: CASSLGDRVGEQYF. This rearrangement joins TRBV5-4 to TRBJ2-7; 9 nucleotides line up with TRBD1. The junction had 4 bases not matched to a gene; V was cut back by 0 bases and J by 6 bases. This CDR3 contains 14 residues. The V gene's germline CDR1 is SGHNT and CDR2 YYREEE (reference sequence).

J is TRBJ1-6 and V is TRBV27; 9 bases are a match to TRBD1. This CDR3 is built from 14 residues. The germline V gene encodes CDR1 MNHEY and CDR2 SMNVEV (reference sequence). J was trimmed by 10 bases and V by 7 bases; bases with no gene match: 8. CDR3 region: CASNLQGARSPLHF. The CDR3 DNA is TGTGCCAGCAACCTACAGGGGGCTCGGTCACCCCTCCACTTT.